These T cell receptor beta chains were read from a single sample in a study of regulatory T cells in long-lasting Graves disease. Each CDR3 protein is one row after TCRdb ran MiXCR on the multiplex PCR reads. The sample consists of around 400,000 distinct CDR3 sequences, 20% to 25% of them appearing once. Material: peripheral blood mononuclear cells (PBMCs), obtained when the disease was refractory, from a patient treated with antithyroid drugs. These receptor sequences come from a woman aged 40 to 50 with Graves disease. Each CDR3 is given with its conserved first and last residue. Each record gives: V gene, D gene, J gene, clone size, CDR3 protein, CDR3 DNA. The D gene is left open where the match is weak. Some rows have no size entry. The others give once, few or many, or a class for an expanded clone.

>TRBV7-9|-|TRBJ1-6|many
CASSLASPSPLHF
TGTGCCAGCAGCTTAGCCTCCCCTTCACCCCTCCACTTT
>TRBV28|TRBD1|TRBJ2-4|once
CASSQPRDRDVQYF
TGTGCCAGCAGCCAACCACGGGACAGGGACGTTCAGTACTTC
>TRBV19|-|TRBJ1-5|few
CASSLHPNQPQHF
TGTGCCAGTAGTCTTCATCCGAATCAGCCCCAGCATTTT
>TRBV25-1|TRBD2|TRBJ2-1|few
CASSETSGYYNEQFF
TGTGCCAGCAGTGAAACTAGCGGGTACTACAATGAGCAGTTCTTC
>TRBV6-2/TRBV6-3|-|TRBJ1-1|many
CASSKGPLGTEAFF
TGTGCCAGCAGTAAGGGACCTCTGGGCACTGAAGCTTTCTTT
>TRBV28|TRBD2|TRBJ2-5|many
CASTEGLAGVGGQETQYF
TGTGCCAGTACCGAGGGACTAGCGGGAGTTGGGGGGCAAGAGACCCAGTACTTC
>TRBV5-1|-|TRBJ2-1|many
CASSLVDSYNEQFF
TGCGCCAGCAGCTTGGTGGACAGTTACAATGAGCAGTTCTTC
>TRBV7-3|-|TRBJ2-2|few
CASSLWGSGELFF
TGTGCCAGCAGCTTATGGGGGTCCGGGGAGCTGTTTTTT
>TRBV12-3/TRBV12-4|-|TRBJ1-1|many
CASRTTGSGEAFF
TGTGCCAGCAGAACAACAGGGTCGGGTGAAGCTTTCTTT
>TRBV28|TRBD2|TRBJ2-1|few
CASSPRLASNNEQFF
TGTGCCAGCAGTCCTCGACTAGCCTCCAACAATGAGCAGTTCTTC
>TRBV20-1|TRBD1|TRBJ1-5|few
CSASWWGGGPNQPQHF
TGCAGTGCTAGTTGGTGGGGAGGGGGCCCCAATCAGCCCCAGCATTTT
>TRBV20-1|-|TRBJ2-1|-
CSARDRRSLYNEQFF
TGCAGTGCTAGAGATCGACGATCCCTTTACAATGAGCAGTTCTTC
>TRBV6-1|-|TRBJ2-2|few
CASRGRGGRGFELFF
TGTGCCAGCAGGGGGAGGGGGGGACGGGGTTTTGAGCTGTTTTTT
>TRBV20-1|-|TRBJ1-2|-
CSADRGVDGYTF
TGCAGTGCCGACCGCGGAGTTGATGGCTACACCTTC
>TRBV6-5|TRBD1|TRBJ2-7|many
CASSSRTGSSSYEQYF
TGTGCCAGCAGTTCGCGGACAGGGAGCAGCTCCTACGAGCAGTACTTC
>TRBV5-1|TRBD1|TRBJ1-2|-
CASSLATGWDYGYTF
TGCGCCAGCAGCTTGGCGACAGGGTGGGACTATGGCTACACCTTC
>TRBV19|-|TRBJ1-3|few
CASSIDFGRVTGNTIYF
TGTGCCAGTAGTATTGATTTCGGCAGGGTCACTGGAAACACCATATATTTT
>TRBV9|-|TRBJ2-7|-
CASSVGQLGSYEQYF
TGTGCCAGCAGCGTAGGGCAATTGGGGAGCTACGAGCAGTACTTC
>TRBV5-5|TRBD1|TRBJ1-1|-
CASSLGITGGTEAFF
TGTGCCAGCAGCTTGGGTATAACAGGGGGCACTGAAGCTTTCTTT
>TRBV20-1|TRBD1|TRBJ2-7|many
CSATLVPDRVRSYEQYF
TGCAGTGCTACCCTAGTCCCGGACAGGGTAAGGTCCTACGAGCAGTACTTC
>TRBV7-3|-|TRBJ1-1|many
CASSLSANTEAFF
TGTGCCAGCAGCTTATCCGCGAACACTGAAGCTTTCTTT
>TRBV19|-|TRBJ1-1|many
CASSIGPNTEAFF
TGCGCCAGCAGTATAGGGCCGAACACTGAAGCTTTCTTT
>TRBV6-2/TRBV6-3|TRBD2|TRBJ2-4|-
CASSYSRLAGKAKNIQYF
TGTGCCAGCAGTTACTCGAGACTAGCGGGTAAGGCCAAAAACATTCAGTACTTC
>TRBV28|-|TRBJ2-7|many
CASSLAGPYEQYF
TGTGCCAGCAGTTTAGCGGGACCCTACGAGCAGTACTTC
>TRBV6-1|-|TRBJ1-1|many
CASRHRGLQARAFF
TGTGCCAGCAGACATAGGGGCTTACAGGCTCGCGCTTTCTTT
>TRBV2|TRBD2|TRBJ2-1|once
CASSAKRTSGRYNEQFF
TGTGCCAGCAGTGCTAAAAGGACTAGCGGGAGATACAATGAGCAGTTCTTC
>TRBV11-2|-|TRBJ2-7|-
CASSSPLGTSYEQYF
TGTGCCAGCAGCTCCCCTCTAGGGACCTCCTACGAGCAGTACTTC
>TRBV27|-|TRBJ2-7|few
CASSTRTRSYEQYF
TGTGCCAGCAGTACGAGGACAAGAAGCTACGAGCAGTACTTC
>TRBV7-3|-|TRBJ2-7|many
CASSPRFAGEQYF
TGTGCCAGCAGCCCCAGGTTTGCGGGCGAGCAGTACTTC
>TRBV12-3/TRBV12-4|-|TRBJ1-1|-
CASSLDGRGAFF
TGTGCCAGCAGTTTAGACGGGAGAGGAGCTTTCTTT
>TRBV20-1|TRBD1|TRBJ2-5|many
CSARDRGRETQYF
TGCAGTGCTAGAGACAGGGGGCGGGAGACCCAGTACTTC
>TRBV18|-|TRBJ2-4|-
CASSPDRTPSNIQYF
TGTGCCAGCTCACCCGACCGGACCCCGAGTAACATTCAGTACTTC
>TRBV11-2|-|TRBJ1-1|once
CASSLGTRTVNTEAFF
TGTGCCAGCAGCTTAGGGACCCGGACGGTGAACACTGAAGCTTTCTTT
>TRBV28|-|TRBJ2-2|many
CASREQLTGELFF
TGTGCCAGCAGGGAACAGCTCACCGGGGAGCTGTTTTTT
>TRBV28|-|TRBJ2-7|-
CASSPTGQFEQYF
TGTGCCAGCAGCCCAACCGGACAGTTTGAGCAGTACTTC
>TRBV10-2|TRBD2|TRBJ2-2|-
CASTELAGAGELFF
TGCGCCAGCACGGAACTGGCGGGGGCCGGGGAGCTGTTTTTT
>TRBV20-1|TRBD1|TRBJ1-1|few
CSASRDRVLETEAFF
TGCAGTGCTAGCCGGGACAGGGTCCTCGAGACTGAAGCTTTCTTT
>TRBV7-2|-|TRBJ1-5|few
CASSYKGRNQPQHF
TGTGCCAGCAGCTACAAGGGTCGCAATCAGCCCCAGCATTTT
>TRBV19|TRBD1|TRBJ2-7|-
CASSMRTGGSYKQYF
TGTGCCAGTAGTATGCGGACAGGAGGATCTTACAAGCAGTACTTC